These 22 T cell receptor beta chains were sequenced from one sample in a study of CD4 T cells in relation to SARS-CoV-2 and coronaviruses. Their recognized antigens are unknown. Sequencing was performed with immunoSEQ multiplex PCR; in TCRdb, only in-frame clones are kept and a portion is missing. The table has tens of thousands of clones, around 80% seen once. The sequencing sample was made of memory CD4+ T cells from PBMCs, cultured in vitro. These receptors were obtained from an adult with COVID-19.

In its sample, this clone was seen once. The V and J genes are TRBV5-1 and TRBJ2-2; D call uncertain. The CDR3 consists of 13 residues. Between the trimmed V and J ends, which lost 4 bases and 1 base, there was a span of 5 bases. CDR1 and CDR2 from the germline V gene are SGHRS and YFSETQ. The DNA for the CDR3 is TGCGCCAGCAGCCCGGTGAACACCGGGGAGCTGTTTTTT. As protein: CASSPVNTGELFF. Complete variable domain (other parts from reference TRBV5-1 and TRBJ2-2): KAGVTQTPRYLIKTRGQQVTLSCSPISGHRSVSWYQQTPGQGLQFLFEYFSETQRNKGNFPGRFSGRQFSNSRSEMNVSTLELGDSALYLCASSPVNTGELFFGEGSRLTVL.

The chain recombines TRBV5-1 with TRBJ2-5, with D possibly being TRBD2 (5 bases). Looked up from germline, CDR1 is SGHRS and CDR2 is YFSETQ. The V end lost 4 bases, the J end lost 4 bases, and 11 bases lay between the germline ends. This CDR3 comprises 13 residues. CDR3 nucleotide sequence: TGCGCCAGCAGCGAAATGGCGGGAGAGACCCAGTACTTC. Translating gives CASSEMAGETQYF.

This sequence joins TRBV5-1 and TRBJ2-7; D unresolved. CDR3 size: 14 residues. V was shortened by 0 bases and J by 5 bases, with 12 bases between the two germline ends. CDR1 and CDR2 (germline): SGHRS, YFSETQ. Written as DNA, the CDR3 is TGCGCCAGCAGCTTGGGGACGTCCCTTAACGAGCAGTACTTC. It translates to CASSLGTSLNEQYF.

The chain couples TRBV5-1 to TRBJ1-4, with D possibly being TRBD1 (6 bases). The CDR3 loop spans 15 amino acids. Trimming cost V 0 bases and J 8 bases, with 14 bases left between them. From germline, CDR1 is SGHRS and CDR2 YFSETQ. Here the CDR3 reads CASSLEWGRREKLFF. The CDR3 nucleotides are TGCGCCAGCAGCTTGGAATGGGGGCGTCGGGAAAAACTGTTTTTT.

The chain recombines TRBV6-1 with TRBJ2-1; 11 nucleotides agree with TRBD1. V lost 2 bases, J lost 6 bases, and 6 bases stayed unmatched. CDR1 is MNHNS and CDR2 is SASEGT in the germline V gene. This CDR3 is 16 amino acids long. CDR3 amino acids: CASSERTGTGGNEQFF. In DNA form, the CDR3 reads TGTGCCAGCAGTGAAAGAACCGGGACAGGGGGCAATGAGCAGTTCTTC.

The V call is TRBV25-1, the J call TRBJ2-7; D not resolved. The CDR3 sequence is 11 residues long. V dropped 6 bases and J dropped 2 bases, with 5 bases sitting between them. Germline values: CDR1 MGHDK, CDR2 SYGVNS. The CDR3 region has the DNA TGTGCCAGCAGAAACACCTACGAGCAGTACTTC. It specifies CASRNTYEQYF.

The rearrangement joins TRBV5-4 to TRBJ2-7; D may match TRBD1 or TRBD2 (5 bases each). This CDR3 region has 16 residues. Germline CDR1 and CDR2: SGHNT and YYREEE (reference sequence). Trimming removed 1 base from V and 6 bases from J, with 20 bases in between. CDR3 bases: TGTGCCAGCAGCTTGTTTCGGGGCGGCTCGTTCACCGAGCAGTACTTC. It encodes CASSLFRGGSFTEQYF.

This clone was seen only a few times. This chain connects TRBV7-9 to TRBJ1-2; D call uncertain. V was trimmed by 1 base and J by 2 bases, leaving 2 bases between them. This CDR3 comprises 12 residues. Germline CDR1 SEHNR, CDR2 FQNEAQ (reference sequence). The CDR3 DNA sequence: TGTGCCAGCAGCTTAGACAACTATGGCTACACCTTC. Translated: CASSLDNYGYTF. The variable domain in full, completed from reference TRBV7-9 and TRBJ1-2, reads DTGVSQNPRHKITKRGQNVTFRCDPISEHNRLYWYRQTLGQGPEFLTYFQNEAQLEKSRLLSDRFSAERPKGSFSTLEIQRTEQGDSAMYLCASSLDNYGYTFGSGTRLTVV.

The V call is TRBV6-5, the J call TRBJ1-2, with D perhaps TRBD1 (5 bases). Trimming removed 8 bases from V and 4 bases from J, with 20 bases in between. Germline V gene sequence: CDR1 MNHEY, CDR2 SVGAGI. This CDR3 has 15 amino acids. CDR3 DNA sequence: TGTGCCAGCTTTTTTACAGGCGGCGGATTCTATGGCTACACCTTC. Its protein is CASFFTGGGFYGYTF.

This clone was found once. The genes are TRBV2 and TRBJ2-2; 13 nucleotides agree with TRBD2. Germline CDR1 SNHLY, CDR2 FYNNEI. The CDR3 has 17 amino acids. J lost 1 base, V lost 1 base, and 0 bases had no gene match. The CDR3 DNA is TGTGCCAGCAGTGAAGGACTAGCGGGAGGGAACACCGGGGAGCTGTTTTTT. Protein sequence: CASSEGLAGGNTGELFF.

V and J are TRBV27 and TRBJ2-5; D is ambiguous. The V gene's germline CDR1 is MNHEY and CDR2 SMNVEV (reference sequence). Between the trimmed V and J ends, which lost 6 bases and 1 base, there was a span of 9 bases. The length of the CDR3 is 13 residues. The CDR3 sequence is CASSLNTQETQYF. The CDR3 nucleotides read TGTGCCAGCAGCCTGAACACCCAAGAGACCCAGTACTTC.

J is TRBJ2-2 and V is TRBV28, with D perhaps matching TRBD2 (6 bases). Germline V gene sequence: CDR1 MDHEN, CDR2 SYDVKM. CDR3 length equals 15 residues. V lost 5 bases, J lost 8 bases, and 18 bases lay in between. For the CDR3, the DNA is TGTGCCAGCAGTCCAGCCGGCTATCGGGAGGGGGAGCTGTTTTTT. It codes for CASSPAGYREGELFF.

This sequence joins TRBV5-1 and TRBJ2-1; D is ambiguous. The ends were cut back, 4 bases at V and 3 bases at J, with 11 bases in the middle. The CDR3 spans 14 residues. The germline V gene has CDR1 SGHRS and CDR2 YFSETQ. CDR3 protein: CASSPWDHYNEQFF. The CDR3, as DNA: TGCGCCAGCAGCCCATGGGATCACTACAATGAGCAGTTCTTC.

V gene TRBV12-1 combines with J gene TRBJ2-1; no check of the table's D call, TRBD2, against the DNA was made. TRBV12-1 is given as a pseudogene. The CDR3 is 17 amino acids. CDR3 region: CASSPRGGTRGYNEQFF. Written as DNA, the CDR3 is TGTGCCAGCAGCCCACGGGGTGGGACTAGAGGATACAATGAGCAGTTCTTC.

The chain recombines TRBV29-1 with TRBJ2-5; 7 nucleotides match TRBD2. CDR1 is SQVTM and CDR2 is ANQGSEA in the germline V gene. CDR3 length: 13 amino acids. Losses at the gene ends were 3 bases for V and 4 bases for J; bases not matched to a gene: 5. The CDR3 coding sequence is TGCAGCGTTGAGGGAGGGTTTAGAGAGACCCAGTACTTC. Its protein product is CSVEGGFRETQYF.

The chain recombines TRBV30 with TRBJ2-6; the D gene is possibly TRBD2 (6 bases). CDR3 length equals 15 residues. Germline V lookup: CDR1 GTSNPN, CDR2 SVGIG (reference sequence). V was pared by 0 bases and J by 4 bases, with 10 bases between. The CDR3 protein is CAWSVWGDGANVLTF. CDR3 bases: TGTGCCTGGAGTGTCTGGGGGGACGGGGCCAACGTCCTGACTTTC.

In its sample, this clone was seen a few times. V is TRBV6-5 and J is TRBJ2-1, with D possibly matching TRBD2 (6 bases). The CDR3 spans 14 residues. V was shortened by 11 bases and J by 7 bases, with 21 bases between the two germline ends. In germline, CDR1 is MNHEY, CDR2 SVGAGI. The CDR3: CAGGGGSIFNEQFF. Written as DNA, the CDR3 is TGTGCCGGGGGTGGGGGGAGTATTTTTAATGAGCAGTTCTTC.

In DNA form, the CDR3 reads TGTGCCACCAGCAGAGGAGGGGAGACCCAGTACTTC. It translates to CATSRGGETQYF. The chain joins TRBV15 to TRBJ2-5, with a tentative D call TRBD2 (5 bases). This CDR3 comprises 12 residues. Germline CDR1 is LNHNV and CDR2 is YYDKDF (reference sequence). V shed 1 base and J shed 5 bases, with 5 bases lying between them.

The CDR3 nucleotides are TGTGCCAGCACACGTGGGTTATACGACGGTCAGCCCCAGCATTTT. This gives the protein CASTRGLYDGQPQHF. The J gene is TRBJ1-5, the V gene TRBV7-2; D gene unclear. CDR1 is SGHTA and CDR2 is FQGNSA in the germline V gene. This CDR3 spans 15 amino acids. Trimming removed 7 bases from V and 6 bases from J, with 19 bases in between.

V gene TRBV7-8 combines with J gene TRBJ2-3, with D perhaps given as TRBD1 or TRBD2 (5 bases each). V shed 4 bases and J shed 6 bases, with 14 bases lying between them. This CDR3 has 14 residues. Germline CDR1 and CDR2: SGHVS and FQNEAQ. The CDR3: CASSSLGTSDTQYF. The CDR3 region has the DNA TGTGCCAGCAGCTCACTCGGGACCTCGGATACGCAGTATTTT.

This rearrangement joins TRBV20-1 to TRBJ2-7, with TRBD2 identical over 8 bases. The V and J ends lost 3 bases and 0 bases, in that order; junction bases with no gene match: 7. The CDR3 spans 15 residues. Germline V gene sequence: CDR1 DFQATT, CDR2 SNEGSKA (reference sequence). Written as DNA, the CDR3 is TGCAGTGCTAGTGGCCTAGCGGGCCTCTCCTACGAGCAGTACTTC. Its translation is CSASGLAGLSYEQYF.

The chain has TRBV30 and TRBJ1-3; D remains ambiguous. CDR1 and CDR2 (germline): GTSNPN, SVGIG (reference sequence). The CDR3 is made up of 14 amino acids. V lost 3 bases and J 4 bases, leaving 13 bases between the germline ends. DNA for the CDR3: TGTGCCTGGAGGGGTTACAGCAGGGGAAACACCATATATTTT. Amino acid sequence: CAWRGYSRGNTIYF.